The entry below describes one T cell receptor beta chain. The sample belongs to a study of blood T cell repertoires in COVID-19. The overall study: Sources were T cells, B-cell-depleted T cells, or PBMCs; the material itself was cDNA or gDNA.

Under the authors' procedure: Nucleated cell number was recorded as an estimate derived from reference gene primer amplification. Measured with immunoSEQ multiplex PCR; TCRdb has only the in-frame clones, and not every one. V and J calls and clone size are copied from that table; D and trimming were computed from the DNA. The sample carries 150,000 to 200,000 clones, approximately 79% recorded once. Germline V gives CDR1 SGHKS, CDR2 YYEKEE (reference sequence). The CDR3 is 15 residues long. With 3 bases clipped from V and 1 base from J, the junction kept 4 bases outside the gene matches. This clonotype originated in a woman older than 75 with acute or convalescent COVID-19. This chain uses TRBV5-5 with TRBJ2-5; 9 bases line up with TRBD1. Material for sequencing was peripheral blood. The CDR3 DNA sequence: TGTGCCAGCAGCTGGGGACAGGGACCCCAAGAGACCCAGTACTTC. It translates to CASSWGQGPQETQYF. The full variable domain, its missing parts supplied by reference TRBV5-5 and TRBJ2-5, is DAGVTQSPTHLIKTRGQQVTLRCSPISGHKSVSWYQQVLGQGPQFIFQYYEKEERGRGNFPDRFSARQFPNYSSELNVNALLLGDSALYLCASSWGQGPQETQYFGPGTRLLVL.